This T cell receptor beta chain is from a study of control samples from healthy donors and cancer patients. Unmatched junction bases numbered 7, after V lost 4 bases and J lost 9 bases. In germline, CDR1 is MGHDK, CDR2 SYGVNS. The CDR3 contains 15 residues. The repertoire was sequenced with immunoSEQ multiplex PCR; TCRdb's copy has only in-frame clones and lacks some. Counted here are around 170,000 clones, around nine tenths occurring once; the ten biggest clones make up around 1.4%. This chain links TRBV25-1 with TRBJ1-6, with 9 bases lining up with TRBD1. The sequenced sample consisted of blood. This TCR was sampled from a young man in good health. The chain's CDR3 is CASSALGTGSSPLHF. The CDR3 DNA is TGTGCCAGCAGTGCATTAGGGACAGGGAGTTCACCCCTCCACTTT.